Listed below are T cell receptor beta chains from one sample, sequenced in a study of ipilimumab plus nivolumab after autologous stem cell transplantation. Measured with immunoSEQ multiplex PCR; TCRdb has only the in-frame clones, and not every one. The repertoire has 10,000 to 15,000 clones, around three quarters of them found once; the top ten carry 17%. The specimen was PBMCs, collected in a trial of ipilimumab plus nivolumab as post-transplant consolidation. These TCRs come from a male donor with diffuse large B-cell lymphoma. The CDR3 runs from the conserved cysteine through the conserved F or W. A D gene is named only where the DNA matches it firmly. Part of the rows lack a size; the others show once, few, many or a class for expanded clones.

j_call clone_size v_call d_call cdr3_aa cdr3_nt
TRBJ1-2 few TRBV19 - CASTQVPGPVYGYTF TGTGCCAGTACCCAAGTCCCGGGACCGGTCTATGGCTACACCTTC
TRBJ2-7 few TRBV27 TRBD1 CASGPGTGLGEQYF TGTGCCAGCGGGCCCGGGACAGGGCTTGGGGAGCAGTACTTC
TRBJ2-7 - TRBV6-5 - CASRLLRTGSYEQYF TGTGCCAGCAGACTCCTCCGGACGGGATCCTACGAGCAGTACTTC
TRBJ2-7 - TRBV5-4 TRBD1 CASSGSRDRGLLGYEQYF TGTGCCAGCAGCGGGTCCCGGGACAGGGGACTCCTAGGCTACGAGCAGTACTTC
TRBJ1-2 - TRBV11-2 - CASSLDHGTVYGYTF TGTGCCAGCAGCTTAGACCACGGGACGGTCTATGGCTACACCTTC
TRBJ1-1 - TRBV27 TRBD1 CASSLDRGPTEAFF TGTGCCAGCAGTTTGGACAGGGGTCCCACTGAAGCTTTCTTT
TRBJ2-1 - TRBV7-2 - CASSLAGSYDNEQFF TGTGCCAGCAGCTTAGCTGGCAGCTACGACAATGAGCAGTTCTTC
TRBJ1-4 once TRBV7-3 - CASSLMGAGEKLFF TGTGCCAGCAGCCTTATGGGGGCGGGTGAAAAACTGTTTTTT
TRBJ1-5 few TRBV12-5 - CASGIHQPQHF TGTGCTAGTGGTATCCATCAGCCCCAGCATTTT
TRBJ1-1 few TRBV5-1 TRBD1 CASSLEGASTEAFF TGCGCCAGCAGCTTAGAGGGGGCGAGCACTGAAGCTTTCTTT
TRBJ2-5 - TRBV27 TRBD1 CASSFSGQGGETQYF TGTGCCAGCAGTTTCTCGGGACAGGGAGGAGAGACCCAGTACTTC
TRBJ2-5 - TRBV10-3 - CAISGGFVTNVGTQYF TGTGCCATCAGTGGAGGGTTTGTGACTAATGTCGGGACCCAGTACTTC
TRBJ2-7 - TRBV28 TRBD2 CASSFYHGTSGRAAYEQYF TGTGCCAGCAGTTTTTACCATGGGACTAGCGGGAGGGCAGCCTACGAGCAGTACTTC
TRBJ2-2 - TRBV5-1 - CASSLAVSVRSTGELFF TGCGCCAGCAGCTTGGCCGTCTCTGTCAGATCCACCGGGGAGCTGTTTTTT
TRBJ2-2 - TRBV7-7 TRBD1 CASSRDRAPGELFF TGTGCTAGCAGCCGGGACAGGGCCCCCGGGGAGCTGTTTTTT
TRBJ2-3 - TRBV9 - CASSAHRSSGYTQYF TGTGCCAGCAGCGCCCATCGAAGTTCCGGGTATACGCAGTATTTT
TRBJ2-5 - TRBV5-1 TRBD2 CASSLEPSGSGETQYF TGCGCCAGCAGCTTGGAGCCTAGCGGGAGTGGAGAGACCCAGTACTTC
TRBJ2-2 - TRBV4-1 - CASSREGAGELFF TGCGCCAGCAGCCGCGAGGGGGCCGGGGAGCTGTTTTTT
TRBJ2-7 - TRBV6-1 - CASSGFYEQYF TGTGCCAGCAGTGGATTCTACGAGCAGTACTTC
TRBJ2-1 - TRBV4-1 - CASSPPTRWDEQFF TGCGCCAGCAGCCCCCCCACTAGATGGGATGAGCAGTTCTTC
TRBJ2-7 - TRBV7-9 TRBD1 CASSYRGPGQGSSSYEQYF TGTGCCAGCAGCTATCGTGGCCCGGGACAGGGCTCCAGCTCCTACGAGCAGTACTTC
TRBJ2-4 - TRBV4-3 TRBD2 CASSPSGGKNIQYF TGCGCCAGCAGCCCTAGCGGGGGAAAAAACATTCAGTACTTC
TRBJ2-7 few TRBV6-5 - CASTGRTYEQYF TGTGCCAGCACAGGGAGAACCTACGAGCAGTACTTC
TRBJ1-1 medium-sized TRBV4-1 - CASSQEGPAFF TGCGCCAGCAGCCAAGAGGGCCCCGCTTTCTTT